The clone carrying this T cell receptor beta chain was recorded a few times. Germline loops: CDR1 SGHTA, CDR2 FQGNSA. Trimming shortened V by 1 base and J by 1 base, and 13 bases separated the two germline ends. This CDR3 comprises 16 residues. MiXCR, applied by TCRdb to the 5' RACE reads, yields one record per CDR3 protein. The table records more than 60,000 distinct CDR3 sequences, around 12% of them present only once. This record comes from a study of early T cells in non-severe SARS-CoV-2 infection. The TCR comes from an adult who was a healthcare worker with PCR-confirmed SARS-CoV-2 infection or an uninfected control (not recorded which). Source: whole blood, taken at baseline. This chain links TRBV7-2 with TRBJ1-1, with a weak D call TRBD1 (6 bases). CDR3 coding DNA: TGTGCCAGCAGCTTAGGCGAGGTCAGGGGGAACACTGAAGCTTTCTTT. Translated, it gives CASSLGEVRGNTEAFF.